Listed below are T cell receptor beta chains from one sample, sequenced in a study of control samples from healthy donors and cancer patients. The method was immunoSEQ multiplex PCR; TCRdb's version includes in-frame clones alone and lacks a portion of them. Among tens of thousands of clones listed, around 87% were seen once. The sequencing sample was made of PBMCs. These receptors all stem from a woman aged 45-65 years with head and neck cancer. The CDR3 runs from the conserved cysteine through the conserved F or W. D genes are given only for firm matches. Not all rows give a size; the values are once, few, many and, for expanded clones, a class.

>TRBD1|TRBJ1-2|TRBV5-4|-
TGTGCCAGCAGCGCGGGACAGGGGGGAGGCTACACCTTC
CASSAGQGGGYTF
>-|TRBJ1-1|TRBV12-3/TRBV12-4|-
TGTGCCAGCAGTCTCGGGGGGCTCACTGAAGCTTTCTTT
CASSLGGLTEAFF
>-|TRBJ2-5|TRBV12-5|once
TGTGCTAGTGGTTTGGCAAACCCGGGGATGGAGACCCAGTACTTC
CASGLANPGMETQYF
>-|TRBJ1-5|TRBV6-2/TRBV6-3|-
TGTGCCAGCAGTTACCCCGGGGACACTCAGCCCCAGCATTTT
CASSYPGDTQPQHF
>TRBD1|TRBJ1-2|TRBV7-6|many
TGTGCCAGCAGCTTAGCTGGGACAGGGGAGGACTATGGCTACACCTTC
CASSLAGTGEDYGYTF
>-|TRBJ1-4|TRBV9|-
TGTGCCAGCAGCTTGGGACACCGTAATGAAAAACTGTTTTTT
CASSLGHRNEKLFF
>TRBD1|TRBJ1-2|TRBV2|-
TGTGCCAGCAGTGAAGGGACAGGGATATTTGGCTACACCTTC
CASSEGTGIFGYTF
>-|TRBJ1-6|TRBV28|-
TGTGCCAGCAGTCCTCCAATTGTTGGATTCCCGGAAGGTAATTCACCCCTCCACTTT
CASSPPIVGFPEGNSPLHF
>TRBD1|TRBJ2-7|TRBV9|-
TGTGCCAGCAGCGTCACGTCCGGGACAGGTACCTACGAGCAGTACTTC
CASSVTSGTGTYEQYF
>TRBD2|TRBJ2-1|TRBV5-1|few
TGCGCCAGCAGCTCCGCGGCGGGGGGCTCCTACAATGAGCAGTTCTTC
CASSSAAGGSYNEQFF
>TRBD2|TRBJ2-1|TRBV3-1/TRBV3-2|-
TGTGCCAGCAGCCAGACGGGGCGCGGGGGGGCTGAGCAGTTCTTC
CASSQTGRGGAEQFF
>TRBD1|TRBJ1-6|TRBV7-8|-
TGTGCCAGCAGCTTAGCCCCGACAGGGGTATCACCCCTCCACTTT
CASSLAPTGVSPLHF
>TRBD2|TRBJ2-2|TRBV19|-
TGTGCCAGTAGTCGGACTAGCGGGGGGGTTAACACCGGGGAGCTGTTTTTT
CASSRTSGGVNTGELFF
>-|TRBJ1-3|TRBV12-3/TRBV12-4|once
TGTGCCAGCAGTCTCACTGGAAACACCATATATTTT
CASSLTGNTIYF
>-|TRBJ2-7|TRBV29-1|-
TGCAGCGTTAGGGGCCCGAGCTCCTACGAGCAGTACTTC
CSVRGPSSYEQYF
>TRBD2|TRBJ2-5|TRBV29-1|-
TGCAGCGCCAGGAGCGGGGGAAAAGAGACCCAGTACTTC
CSARSGGKETQYF
>-|TRBJ1-5|TRBV4-3|-
TGCGCCAGCAGCCAAGTGTCTGGGGGTAATCAGCCCCAGCATTTT
CASSQVSGGNQPQHF
>TRBD1|TRBJ2-5|TRBV5-1|-
TGCGCCAGCAGCTCCCCGTCGGCAGGGGGCCTCCAAGAGACCCAGTACTTC
CASSSPSAGGLQETQYF
>TRBD1|TRBJ1-1|TRBV6-5|-
TGTGCCAGCAGCAGGACAGGCAACACTGAAGCTTTCTTT
CASSRTGNTEAFF
>-|TRBJ1-1|TRBV25-1|-
TGTGCCAGCAGTGAATACAGGACAACTTTCTTT
CASSEYRTTFF
>TRBD2|TRBJ2-3|TRBV5-1|once
TGCGCCAGCAGTACAAGGGGAGGGAGCACAGATACGCAGTATTTT
CASSTRGGSTDTQYF
>TRBD1|TRBJ1-1|TRBV5-1|-
TGCGCCAGCAGCTGGACAGGGTACTCTGAAGCTTTCTTT
CASSWTGYSEAFF
>-|TRBJ2-2|TRBV6-4|-
TGTGCCAGCCGACAGCAGCCGAACACCGGGGAGCTGTTTTTT
CASRQQPNTGELFF
>-|TRBJ2-7|TRBV25-1|-
TGTGCCAGCAGTGAATATCGCCCGCCCTACGAGCAGTACTTC
CASSEYRPPYEQYF
>TRBD1|TRBJ1-1|TRBV7-3|-
TGTGCCAGCAGCTTGGCGGCAGGGGGCACTGAAGCTTTCTTT
CASSLAAGGTEAFF
>TRBD1|TRBJ2-6|TRBV3-1/TRBV3-2|-
TGTGCCAGCAGCCTAAAGGGGACAGGGGTCTCCGGGGCCAACGTCCTGACTTTC
CASSLKGTGVSGANVLTF
>TRBD2|TRBJ2-5|TRBV3-1/TRBV3-2|-
TGTGCCAGCAGCCGATCCGCTACTAGCGGGGGGGCCAGGGGGCAAGAGACCCAGTACTTC
CASSRSATSGGARGQETQYF
>TRBD1|TRBJ1-4|TRBV28|-
TGTGCCAGCAGTTGGGCACAGGGGGCAAGTGAAAAACTGTTTTTT
CASSWAQGASEKLFF
>-|TRBJ1-2|TRBV5-1|-
TGCGCCAGCAGCTTGCAACAGGTAAGCAACTATACCCTCCAACGATGTGGCTACACCTTC
CASSLQQVSNYTLQRCGYTF
>-|TRBJ2-7|TRBV9|-
TGTGCCAGCAGCGTAGGGCTAGCTTCCTACGAGCAGTACTTC
CASSVGLASYEQYF
>-|TRBJ1-6|TRBV30|-
TGTGCCTGGAGTGTGTCGGACCCCAATTCACCCCTCCACTTT
CAWSVSDPNSPLHF
>-|TRBJ1-5|TRBV5-6|-
TGTGCCAGCAGCTTCTTCACTAGCAATCAGCCCCAGCATTTT
CASSFFTSNQPQHF
>TRBD1|TRBJ2-1|TRBV29-1|once
TGCAGCACAAAGGGGGGACAGGGCTCCTACAATGAGCAGTTCTTC
CSTKGGQGSYNEQFF
>-|TRBJ2-1|TRBV6-5|-
TGTGCCAGCAGGCGGACTTTCAATGAGCAGTTCTTC
CASRRTFNEQFF
>-|TRBJ2-7|TRBV7-8|-
TGTGCCAGCAGCTTACAGGACTACGAGCAGTACTTC
CASSLQDYEQYF
>-|TRBJ1-5|TRBV20-1|once
TGCAGTGCTAGTATTAATAGCAATCAGCCCCAGCATTTT
CSASINSNQPQHF
>-|TRBJ2-1|TRBV25-1|-
TGTGCCAGCAGTGAATACAATGAGCAGTTCTTC
CASSEYNEQFF
>-|TRBJ2-5|TRBV11-1|-
TGTGCCAGCAGCTTGGTAGCATCCGGAGAGACCCAGTACTTC
CASSLVASGETQYF
>-|TRBJ1-1|TRBV12-3/TRBV12-4|-
TGTGCCAGCAGTTTCGGAGGGAACACTGAAGCTTTCTTT
CASSFGGNTEAFF
>-|TRBJ2-2|TRBV13|-
TGTGCCAGCAGCTTAGTGGCAGGGAACACCGGGGAGCTGTTTTTT
CASSLVAGNTGELFF
>-|TRBJ1-1|TRBV19|-
TGTGCCAGTAGGGAGGCGGGAGTCCGCAACACTGAAGCTTTCTTT
CASREAGVRNTEAFF
>TRBD1|TRBJ1-1|TRBV4-1|-
TGCGCCAGCAGCCAAGAAGGAGGGGGCTCAGCCGAAGCTTTCTTT
CASSQEGGGSAEAFF
>-|TRBJ1-4|TRBV28|once
TGTGCCACCTCCTCCGAGGCAACTAATGAAAAACTGTTTTTT
CATSSEATNEKLFF
>TRBD1|TRBJ1-5|TRBV27|once
TGTGCCAGCAGTCGGACAGGGGATAGCAATCAGCCCCAGCATTTT
CASSRTGDSNQPQHF
>-|TRBJ1-3|TRBV12-3/TRBV12-4|-
TGTGCCAGCATGTGGAACTCTGGAAACACCATATATTTT
CASMWNSGNTIYF
>TRBD2|TRBJ2-3|TRBV4-2|once
TGTGCCAGCAGCCAATGGACTAGCGGGGGCGAGCGCGATACGCAGTATTTT
CASSQWTSGGERDTQYF
>TRBD2|TRBJ2-3|TRBV5-1|-
TGCGCCAGCAGCTTGGGACTAGCGGGGGAAGATACGCAGTATTTT
CASSLGLAGEDTQYF
>-|TRBJ1-5|TRBV2|-
TGTGCCAGCACCGAGAGGATTGGCAATCAGCCCCAGCATTTT
CASTERIGNQPQHF
>TRBD1|TRBJ1-5|TRBV7-3|-
TGTGCCAGCAGCTATGACAGGGTAAGAGATCAGCCCCAGCATTTT
CASSYDRVRDQPQHF
>-|TRBJ2-3|TRBV7-9|once
TGTGCCAGCAGCTTACCGCTCGCAGGGATTGGCACAGATACGCAGTATTTT
CASSLPLAGIGTDTQYF